The clone carrying this TCR beta chain turned up a few times. The data belong to a study of T cells after posttransplantation cyclophosphamide. Libraries were prepared by immunoSEQ multiplex PCR; TCRdb keeps only in-frame clonotypes and omits some of them. The sample contains 1,900 or so clones, 80% of which appear only once. The V gene lost 0 bases and the J gene lost 3 bases, with 14 bases spanning the gap. Germline values: CDR1 LGHNT, CDR2 FRNRAP. This CDR3 has 16 residues. Treatment was busulfan-fludarabine conditioning, a marrow graft, and cyclophosphamide on days +3 and +4. The specimen comprised PBMCs, sampled 300 days after allogeneic stem cell transplant with posttransplant cyclophosphamide. The TCR originated in a young adult male patient who received an allogeneic stem cell transplant from a related donor, was CMV-positive, and had acute GVHD only. Among the T cells, some may be from the graft donor. The J gene is TRBJ1-2, the V gene TRBV12-5, with a possible D match to TRBD1 (5 bases). The CDR3 DNA reads TGTGCTAGTGGTTTGGTACATGGACACCAGTACTATGGCTACACCTTC. Translated: CASGLVHGHQYYGYTF.